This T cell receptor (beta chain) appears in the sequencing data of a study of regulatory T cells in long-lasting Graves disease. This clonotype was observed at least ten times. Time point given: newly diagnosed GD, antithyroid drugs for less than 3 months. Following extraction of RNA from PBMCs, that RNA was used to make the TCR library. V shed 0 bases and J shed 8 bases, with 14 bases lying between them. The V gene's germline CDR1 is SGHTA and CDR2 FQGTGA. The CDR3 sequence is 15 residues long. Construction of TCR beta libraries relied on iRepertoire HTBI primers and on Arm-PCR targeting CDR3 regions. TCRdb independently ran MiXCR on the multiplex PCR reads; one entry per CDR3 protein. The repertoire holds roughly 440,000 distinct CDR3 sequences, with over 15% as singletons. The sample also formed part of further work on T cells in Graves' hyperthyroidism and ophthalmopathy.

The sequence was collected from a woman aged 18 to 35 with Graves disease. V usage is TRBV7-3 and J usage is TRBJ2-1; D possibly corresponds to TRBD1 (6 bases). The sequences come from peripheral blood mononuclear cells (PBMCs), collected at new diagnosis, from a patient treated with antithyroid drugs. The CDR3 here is CASSLTFSEGDEQFF. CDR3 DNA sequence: TGTGCCAGCAGCTTAACCTTTAGCGAGGGGGATGAGCAGTTCTTC. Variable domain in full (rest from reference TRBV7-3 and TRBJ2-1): GAGVSQTPSNKVTEKGKYVELRCDPISGHTALYWYRQSLGQGPEFLIYFQGTGAADDSGLPNDRFFAVRPEGSVSTLKIQRTERGDSAVYLCASSLTFSEGDEQFFGPGTRLTVL.